The clone carrying this T cell receptor (beta chain) was seen a single time. The antigen is not known. The authors carried out high-throughput sequencing of TCR beta. They applied it to CD8+ and CD4+ T cells obtained from blood. The CDR3 runs to 15 residues. CDR1 and CDR2 (germline): SGDLS, YYNGEE. V lost 4 bases and J 1 base, leaving 13 bases between the germline ends. This sample was included in a study of CD8 T cells in Susac syndrome. General observations from the study: Clonal CD8+ expansion in Susac was highest in TEMRA cells and active patients. Susac-specific public clones in total CD8+ repertoires numbered about 17; in CD8+ TEMRA repertoires, they numbered roughly five.

Random hexamers were used to reverse transcribe roughly 0.45 to 1 ug of RNA. An immunoSEQ multiplex PCR amplified TCR beta CDR3 over 54 Vbeta and 13 Jbeta. TCRdb reprocessed the immunoSEQ multiplex PCR reads with MiXCR, giving one entry per CDR3 protein. The sample lists some 110,000 distinct CDR3 sequences; around 94% were seen once. The sequenced sample consisted of CD8+ T cells from PBMCs. This TCR derives from a human donor with Susac syndrome. The chain links TRBV9 to TRBJ2-3, with D possibly being TRBD1 or TRBD2 (5 bases each). CDR3 DNA sequence: TGTGCCAGCAGCAAAGTGGGGGTGGGCACAGATACGCAGTATTTT. This translates into CASSKVGVGTDTQYF.